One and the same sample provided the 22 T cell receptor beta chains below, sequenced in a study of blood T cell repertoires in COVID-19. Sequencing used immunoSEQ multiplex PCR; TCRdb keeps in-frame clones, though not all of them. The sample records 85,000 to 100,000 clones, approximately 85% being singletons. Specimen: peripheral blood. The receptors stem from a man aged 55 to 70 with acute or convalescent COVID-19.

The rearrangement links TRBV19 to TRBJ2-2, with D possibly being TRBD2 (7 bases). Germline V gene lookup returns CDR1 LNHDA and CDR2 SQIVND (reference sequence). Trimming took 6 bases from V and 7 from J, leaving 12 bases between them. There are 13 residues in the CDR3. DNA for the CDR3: TGTGCCAGTAGCGGGGGGCTAAACGGGGAGCTGTTTTTT. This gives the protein CASSGGLNGELFF. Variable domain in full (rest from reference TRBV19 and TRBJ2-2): DGGITQSPKYLFRKEGQNVTLSCEQNLNHDAMYWYRQDPGQGLRLIYYSQIVNDFQKGDIAEGYSVSREKKESFPLTVTSAQKNPTAFYLCASSGGLNGELFFGEGSRLTVL.

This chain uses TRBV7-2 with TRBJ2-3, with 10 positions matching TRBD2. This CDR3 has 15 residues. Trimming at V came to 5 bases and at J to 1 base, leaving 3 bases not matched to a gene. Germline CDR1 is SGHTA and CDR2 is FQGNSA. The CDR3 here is CASSPTSGGTDTQYF. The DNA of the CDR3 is TGTGCCAGCAGCCCTACTAGCGGGGGCACAGATACGCAGTATTTT.

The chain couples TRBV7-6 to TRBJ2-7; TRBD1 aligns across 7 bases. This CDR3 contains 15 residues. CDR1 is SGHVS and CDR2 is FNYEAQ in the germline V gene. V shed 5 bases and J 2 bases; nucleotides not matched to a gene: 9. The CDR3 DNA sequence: TGTGCCAGCAGCCTCGGGACAGTTGCGCCCTACGAGCAGTACTTC. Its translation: CASSLGTVAPYEQYF.

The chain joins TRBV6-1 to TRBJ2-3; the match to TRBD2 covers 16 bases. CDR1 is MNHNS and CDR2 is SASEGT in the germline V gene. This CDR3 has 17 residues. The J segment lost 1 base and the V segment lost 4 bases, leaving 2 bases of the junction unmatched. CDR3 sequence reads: CASSVGLAGGGTDTQYF. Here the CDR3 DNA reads TGTGCCAGCAGTGTGGGACTAGCGGGAGGGGGCACAGATACGCAGTATTTT.

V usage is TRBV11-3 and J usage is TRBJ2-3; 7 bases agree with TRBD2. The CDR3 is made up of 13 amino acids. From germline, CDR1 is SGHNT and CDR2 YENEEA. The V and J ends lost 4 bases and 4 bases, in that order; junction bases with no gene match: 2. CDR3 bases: TGTGCCAGCAGCTCGACTAGCTCAGATACGCAGTATTTT. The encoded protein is CASSSTSSDTQYF. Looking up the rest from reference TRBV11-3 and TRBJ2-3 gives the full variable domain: EAGVVQSPRYKIIEKKQPVAFWCNPISGHNTLYWYLQNLGQGPELLIRYENEEAVDDSQLPKDRFSAERLKGVDSTLKIQPAELGDSAVYLCASSSTSSDTQYFGPGTRLTVL.

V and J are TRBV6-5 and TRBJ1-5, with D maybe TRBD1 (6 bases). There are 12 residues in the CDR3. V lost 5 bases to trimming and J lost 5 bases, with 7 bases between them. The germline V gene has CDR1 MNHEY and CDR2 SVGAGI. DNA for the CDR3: TGTGCCAGCAGTCACAGGGATCAGCCCCAGCATTTT. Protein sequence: CASSHRDQPQHF.

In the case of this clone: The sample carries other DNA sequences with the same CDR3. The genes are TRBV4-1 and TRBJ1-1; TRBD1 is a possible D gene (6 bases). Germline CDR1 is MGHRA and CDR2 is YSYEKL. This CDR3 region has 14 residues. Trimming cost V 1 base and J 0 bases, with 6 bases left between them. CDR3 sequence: CASSQGDMNTEAFF. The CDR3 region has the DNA TGCGCCAGCAGCCAAGGGGACATGAACACTGAAGCTTTCTTT.

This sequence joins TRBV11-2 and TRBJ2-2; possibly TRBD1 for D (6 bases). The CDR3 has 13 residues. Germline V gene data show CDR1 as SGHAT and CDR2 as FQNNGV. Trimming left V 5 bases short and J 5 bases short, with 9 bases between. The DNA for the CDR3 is TGTGCCAGCAGCGTTACAGGGACCGGGGAGCTGTTTTTT. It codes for CASSVTGTGELFF.

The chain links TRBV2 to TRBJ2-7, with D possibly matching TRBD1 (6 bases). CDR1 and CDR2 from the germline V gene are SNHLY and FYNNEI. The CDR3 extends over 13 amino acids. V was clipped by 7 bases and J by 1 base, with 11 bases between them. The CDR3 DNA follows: TGTGCCAGCACTAAGGACAGTTCCTACGAGCAGTACTTC. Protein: CASTKDSSYEQYF. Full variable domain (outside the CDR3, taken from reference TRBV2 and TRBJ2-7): EPEVTQTPSHQVTQMGQEVILRCVPISNHLYFYWYRQILGQKVEFLVSFYNNEISEKSEIFDDQFSVERPDGSNFTLKIRSTKLEDSAMYFCASTKDSSYEQYFGPGTRLTVT.

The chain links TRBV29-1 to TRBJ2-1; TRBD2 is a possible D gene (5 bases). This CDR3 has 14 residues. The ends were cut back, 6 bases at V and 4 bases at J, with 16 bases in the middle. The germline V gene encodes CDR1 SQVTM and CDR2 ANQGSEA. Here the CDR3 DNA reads TGCAGCGTATCGGAGGTGTTTTTTTACAATGAGCAGTTCTTC. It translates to CSVSEVFFYNEQFF.

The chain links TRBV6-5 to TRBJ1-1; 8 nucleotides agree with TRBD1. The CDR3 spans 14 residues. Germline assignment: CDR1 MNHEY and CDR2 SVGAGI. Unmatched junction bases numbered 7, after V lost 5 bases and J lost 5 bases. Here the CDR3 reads CASSRDRLRTEAFF. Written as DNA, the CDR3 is TGTGCCAGCAGTAGGGACAGGCTGCGTACTGAAGCTTTCTTT.

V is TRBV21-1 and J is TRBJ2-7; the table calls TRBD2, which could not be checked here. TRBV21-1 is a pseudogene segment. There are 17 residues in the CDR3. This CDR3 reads CASSILTVLRPVYEQYF. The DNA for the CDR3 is TGTGCCAGCAGCATCCTGACTGTCTTAAGGCCTGTCTACGAGCAGTACTTC.

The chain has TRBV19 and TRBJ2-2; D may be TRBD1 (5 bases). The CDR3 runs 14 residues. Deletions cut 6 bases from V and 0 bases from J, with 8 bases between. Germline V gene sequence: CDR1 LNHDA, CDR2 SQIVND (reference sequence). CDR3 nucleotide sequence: TGTGCCAGTAGAGGGGCTCCGAACACCGGGGAGCTGTTTTTT. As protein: CASRGAPNTGELFF.

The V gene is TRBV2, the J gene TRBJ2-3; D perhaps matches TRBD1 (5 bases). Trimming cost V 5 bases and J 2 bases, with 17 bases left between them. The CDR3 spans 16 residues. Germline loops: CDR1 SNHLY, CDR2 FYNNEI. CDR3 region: CASSSRAGMITDTQYF. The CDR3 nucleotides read TGTGCCAGCAGTAGTAGGGCAGGGATGATCACAGATACGCAGTATTTT.

The CDR3 coding sequence is TGCGCCAGCAGCCATGCAGTCACCTACGAGCAGTACTTC. It yields the protein CASSHAVTYEQYF. The genes are TRBV4-1 and TRBJ2-7, with D unresolved. The CDR3 consists of 13 residues. From germline, CDR1 is MGHRA and CDR2 YSYEKL. V dropped 3 bases and J dropped 2 bases, with 8 bases sitting between them.

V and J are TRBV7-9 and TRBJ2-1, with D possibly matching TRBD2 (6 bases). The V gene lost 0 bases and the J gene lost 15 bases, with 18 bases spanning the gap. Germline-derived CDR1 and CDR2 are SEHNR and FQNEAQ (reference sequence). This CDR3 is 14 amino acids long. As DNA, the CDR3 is TGTGCCAGCAGCTTAGCGCTGCGGGACGCTTCACGGTTCTTC. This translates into CASSLALRDASRFF.

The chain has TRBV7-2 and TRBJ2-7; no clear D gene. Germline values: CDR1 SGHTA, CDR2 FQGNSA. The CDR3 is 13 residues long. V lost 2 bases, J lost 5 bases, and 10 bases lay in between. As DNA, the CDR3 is TGTGCCAGCAGCTTAAACAACGTCGACGAGCAGTACTTC. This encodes CASSLNNVDEQYF.

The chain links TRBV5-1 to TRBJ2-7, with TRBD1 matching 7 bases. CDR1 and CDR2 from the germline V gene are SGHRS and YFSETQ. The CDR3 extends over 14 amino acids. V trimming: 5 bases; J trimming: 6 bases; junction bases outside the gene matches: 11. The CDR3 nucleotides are TGCGCCAGCAGTGGTGAGGGGGCGCTGACCGAGCAGTACTTC. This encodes CASSGEGALTEQYF. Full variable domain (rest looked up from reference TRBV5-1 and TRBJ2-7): KAGVTQTPRYLIKTRGQQVTLSCSPISGHRSVSWYQQTPGQGLQFLFEYFSETQRNKGNFPGRFSGRQFSNSRSEMNVSTLELGDSALYLCASSGEGALTEQYFGPGTRLTVT.

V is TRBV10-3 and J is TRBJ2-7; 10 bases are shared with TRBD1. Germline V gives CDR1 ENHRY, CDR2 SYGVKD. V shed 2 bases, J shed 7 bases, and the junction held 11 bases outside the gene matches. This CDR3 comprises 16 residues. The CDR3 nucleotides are TGTGCCATCAGTGAGACCTTTAGACAGGGGGCGAGGGAGCAGTACTTC. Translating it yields CAISETFRQGAREQYF.

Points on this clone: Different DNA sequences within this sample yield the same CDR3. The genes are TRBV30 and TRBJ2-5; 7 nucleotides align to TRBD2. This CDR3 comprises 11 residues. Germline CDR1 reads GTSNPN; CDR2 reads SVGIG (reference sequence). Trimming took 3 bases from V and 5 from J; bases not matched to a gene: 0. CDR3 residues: CAWSGGETQYF. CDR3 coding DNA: TGTGCCTGGAGCGGGGGGGAGACCCAGTACTTC.

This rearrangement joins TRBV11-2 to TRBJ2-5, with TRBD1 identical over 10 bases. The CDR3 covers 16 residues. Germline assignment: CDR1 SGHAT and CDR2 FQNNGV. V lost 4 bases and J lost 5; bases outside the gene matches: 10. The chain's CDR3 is CASSSFRDRGKETQYF. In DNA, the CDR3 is TGTGCCAGCAGCTCTTTCCGGGACAGGGGAAAGGAGACCCAGTACTTC.

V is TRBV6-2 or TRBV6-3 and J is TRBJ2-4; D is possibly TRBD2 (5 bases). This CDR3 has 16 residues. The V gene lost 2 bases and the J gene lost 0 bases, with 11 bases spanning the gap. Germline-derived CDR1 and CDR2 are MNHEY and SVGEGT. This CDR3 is CASSYEGLLAKNIQYF. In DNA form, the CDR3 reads TGTGCCAGCAGTTACGAGGGCCTACTAGCCAAAAACATTCAGTACTTC.